These T cell receptor beta chains were read from a single sample in a study of T cell changes during pregnancy in multiple sclerosis. Produced via immunoSEQ multiplex PCR; TCRdb's table is partial and in-frame only. The data hold tens of thousands of clones, with roughly 91% observed a single time. This specimen was peripheral blood, taken in the third trimester of pregnancy. The receptor source for this set is a female donor in good health, enrolled as a control in a pregnancy study. CDR3s include the opening cysteine and the closing phenylalanine or tryptophan. The D gene is left open where the match is weak. Where a row states a size, it is once, few, many or the class of an expanded clone; other rows omit it.

>NA|NA|15|TRBJ1-1|TRBV10-3
TGTGCCATCAGTGACCGTGGACAGATGAACACTGAAGCTTTCTTT
CAISDRGQMNTEAFF
>TRBD1|NA|16|TRBJ2-1|TRBV7-9
TGTGCCAGCAGCTTAGCGGGACAGGGGCACTACAATGAGCAGTTCTTC
CASSLAGQGHYNEQFF
>TRBD2|NA|15|TRBJ2-5|TRBV9
TGTGCCAGCAGCGTAGCAGCGGGACTCCAAGAGACCCAGTACTTC
CASSVAAGLQETQYF
>NA|NA|16|TRBJ1-4|TRBV5-4
TGTGCCAGCAGCTGGGGAGGGGCGCGAACTAATGAAAAACTGTTTTTT
CASSWGGARTNEKLFF
>NA|NA|14|TRBJ2-1|TRBV19
TGTGCCAGTAGACTTCGAGACAGGTACAATGAGCAGTTCTTC
CASRLRDRYNEQFF
>NA|NA|13|TRBJ1-6|TRBV5-1
TGCGCCAGCAGCCCGACCACAAGGCGGCCCCTCCACTTT
CASSPTTRRPLHF
>TRBD1|few|13|TRBJ2-2|TRBV6-5
TGTGCCAGCAGTTACTCCGGACAGGCGGAGCTGTTTTTT
CASSYSGQAELFF
>NA|NA|13|TRBJ2-3|TRBV29-1
TGCAGCGTTGGAGAGACAGGTCCAGATACGCAGTATTTT
CSVGETGPDTQYF
>NA|NA|12|TRBJ2-5|TRBV25-1
TGTGCCAGCAGCGTGACAGAAGAGACCCAGTACTTC
CASSVTEETQYF
>NA|NA|13|TRBJ1-2|TRBV6-5
TGTGCCAGCACCACAGGCGCTAACTATGGCTACACCTTC
CASTTGANYGYTF
>TRBD1|once|19|TRBJ2-1|TRBV7-8
TGTGCCAGCAGCTTAATGGGGCAGGGGGCCGCTAGCTCCTACAATGAGCAGTTCTTC
CASSLMGQGAASSYNEQFF
>NA|NA|13|TRBJ1-5|TRBV30
TGTGCCTGGAGTACAGATAGCAATCAGCCCCAGCATTTT
CAWSTDSNQPQHF
>NA|once|15|TRBJ2-3|TRBV4-3
TGCGCCAGCAGCCAAGATCGGGGGGCCGCAGATACGCAGTATTTT
CASSQDRGAADTQYF
>TRBD1|NA|14|TRBJ1-1|TRBV2
TGTGCCAGCAGGTCCACAGGGGGTAGAGCTGAAGCTTTCTTT
CASRSTGGRAEAFF
>NA|NA|14|TRBJ1-5|TRBV27
TGTGCCAGCAGTTCTAGCCAGGTCGGTTCGCCCCAGCATTTT
CASSSSQVGSPQHF
>TRBD1|NA|14|TRBJ1-1|TRBV19
TGTGCCAGTAGCTGGACAGGGACGAGCACTGAAGCTTTCTTT
CASSWTGTSTEAFF
>TRBD2|NA|18|TRBJ2-1|TRBV18
TGTGCCAGCTCCGTTGGACTAGCGGGAGGGAGCTCCTACAATGAGCAGTTCTTC
CASSVGLAGGSSYNEQFF
>TRBD2|NA|14|TRBJ2-2|TRBV5-4
TGTGCCAGCAGTGGGGGACTACGCACCGGGGAGCTGTTTTTT
CASSGGLRTGELFF
>NA|NA|14|TRBJ2-7|TRBV28
TGTGCCAGCCACCTTACAGGTTTAGGCTACGAGCAGTACTTC
CASHLTGLGYEQYF
>NA|NA|17|TRBJ2-4|TRBV5-6
TGTGCCAGCAGCTTGAGTTATATCAGGGTGGCCAAAAACATTCAGTACTTC
CASSLSYIRVAKNIQYF
>NA|NA|15|TRBJ2-1|TRBV5-1
TGCGCCAGCAGCTCAGTTCAGGGTTCCTACAATGAGCAGTTCTTC
CASSSVQGSYNEQFF
>NA|NA|13|TRBJ1-2|TRBV11-2
TGTGCCAGCAGCTATATGTATAGATATGGCTACACCTTC
CASSYMYRYGYTF
>TRBD2|once|12|TRBJ2-5|TRBV27
TGTGCCAGCAGTTGGCGGGGGGAGACCCAGTACTTC
CASSWRGETQYF
>NA|NA|13|TRBJ2-7|TRBV4-1
TGCGCCAGCAGCTCACTCGCCGAGTACGAGCAGTACTTC
CASSSLAEYEQYF
>TRBD1|once|15|TRBJ2-7|TRBV7-6
TGTGCCAGCAGCTTAGGGACAGGGAGCTCCTACGAGCAGTACTTC
CASSLGTGSSYEQYF
>NA|NA|12|TRBJ1-3|TRBV29-1
TGCAGCGTTGCCAGCTCTGGAAACACCATATATTTT
CSVASSGNTIYF
>NA|NA|13|TRBJ2-3|TRBV18
TGTGCCAGCTCACCGGGCCTCACAGATACGCAGTATTTT
CASSPGLTDTQYF
>NA|NA|15|TRBJ2-1|TRBV28
TGTGCCAGCAGTTTAGAGCGGCCCAGGAACAATGAGCAGTTCTTC
CASSLERPRNNEQFF
>TRBD2|NA|17|TRBJ2-5|TRBV11-2
TGTGCCAGCAGCAAACCGGGACTAGCGGGAGGAGGAGAGACCCAGTACTTC
CASSKPGLAGGGETQYF